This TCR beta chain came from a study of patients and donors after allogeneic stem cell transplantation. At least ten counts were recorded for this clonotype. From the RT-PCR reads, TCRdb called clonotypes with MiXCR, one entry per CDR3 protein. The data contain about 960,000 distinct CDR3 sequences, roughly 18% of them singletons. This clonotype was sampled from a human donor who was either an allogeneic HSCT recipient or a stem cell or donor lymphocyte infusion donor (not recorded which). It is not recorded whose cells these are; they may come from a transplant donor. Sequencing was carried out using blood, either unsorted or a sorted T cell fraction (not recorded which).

CDR3 in DNA: TGTGCCAGCAGTTTACCAGGGGCCCTGCAGTACTTC. Encoded protein: CASSLPGALQYF. V and J are TRBV12-3 or TRBV12-4 and TRBJ2-7, with D tentatively TRBD1 (6 bases). The CDR3 is made up of 12 amino acids. The germline V and J ends were trimmed by 2 bases and 9 bases, with 11 bases remaining between them.